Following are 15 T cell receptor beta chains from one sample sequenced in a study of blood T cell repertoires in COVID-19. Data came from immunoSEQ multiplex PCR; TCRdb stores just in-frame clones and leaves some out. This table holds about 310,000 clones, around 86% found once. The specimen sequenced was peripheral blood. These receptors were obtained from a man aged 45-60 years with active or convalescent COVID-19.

This chain's CDR3 is CASSSTAAGSGNTIYF. The CDR3 region has the DNA TGTGCCAGCAGTTCTACAGCCGCCGGATCTGGAAACACCATATATTTT. This chain uses TRBV6-5 with TRBJ1-3; no firm D call. The ends were cut back, 4 bases at V and 1 base at J, with 14 bases in the middle. CDR1 MNHEY and CDR2 SVGAGI come from the germline V gene. The CDR3 extends over 16 amino acids.

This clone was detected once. The CDR3 loop is CASRDRDTPNYGYTF. CDR3 sequence (DNA): TGCGCCAGCAGAGACCGGGACACCCCTAACTATGGCTACACCTTC. The chain joins TRBV10-2 to TRBJ1-2; tentatively, D is TRBD1 (6 bases). CDR3 length: 15 amino acids. CDR1 and CDR2 from the germline V gene are WSHSY and SAAADI. Trimming took 6 bases from V and 0 from J, leaving 14 bases between them.

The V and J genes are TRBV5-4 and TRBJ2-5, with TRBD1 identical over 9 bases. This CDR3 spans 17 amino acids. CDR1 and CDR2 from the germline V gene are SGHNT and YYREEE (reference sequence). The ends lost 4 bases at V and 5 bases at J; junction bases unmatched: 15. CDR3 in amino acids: CASSRMGRDRALETQYF. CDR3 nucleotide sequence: TGTGCCAGCAGCCGTATGGGGCGGGACAGGGCTTTGGAGACCCAGTACTTC.

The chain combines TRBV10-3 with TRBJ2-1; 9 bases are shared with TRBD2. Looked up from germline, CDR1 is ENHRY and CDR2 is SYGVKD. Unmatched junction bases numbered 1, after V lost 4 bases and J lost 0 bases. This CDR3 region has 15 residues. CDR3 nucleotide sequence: TGTGCCATCAGTGGGACTAGCGACTCCTACAATGAGCAGTTCTTC. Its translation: CAISGTSDSYNEQFF.

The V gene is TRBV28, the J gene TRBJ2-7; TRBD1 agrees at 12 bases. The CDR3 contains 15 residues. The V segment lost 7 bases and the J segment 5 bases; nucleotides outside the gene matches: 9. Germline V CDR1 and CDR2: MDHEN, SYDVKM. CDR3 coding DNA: TGTGCCAGCAAGTCCACCGGGACAGGGGGCAACGAGCAGTACTTC. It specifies CASKSTGTGGNEQYF.

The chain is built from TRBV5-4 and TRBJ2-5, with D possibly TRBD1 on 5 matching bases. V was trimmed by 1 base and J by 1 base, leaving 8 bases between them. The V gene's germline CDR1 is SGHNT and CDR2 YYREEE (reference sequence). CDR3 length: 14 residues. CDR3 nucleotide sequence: TGTGCCAGCAGCTTGACAGGAACCCAAGAGACCCAGTACTTC. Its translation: CASSLTGTQETQYF.

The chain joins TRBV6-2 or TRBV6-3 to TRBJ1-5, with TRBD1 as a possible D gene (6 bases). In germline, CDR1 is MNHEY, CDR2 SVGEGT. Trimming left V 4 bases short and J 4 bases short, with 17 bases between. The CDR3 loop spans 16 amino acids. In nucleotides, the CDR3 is TGTGCCAGCAGTTTCAGGACAGCGATAAGTAATCAGCCCCAGCATTTT. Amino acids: CASSFRTAISNQPQHF.

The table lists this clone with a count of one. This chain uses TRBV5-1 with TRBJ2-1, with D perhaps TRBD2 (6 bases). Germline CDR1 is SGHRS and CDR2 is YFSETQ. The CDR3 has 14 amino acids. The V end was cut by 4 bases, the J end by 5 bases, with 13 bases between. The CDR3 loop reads CASSPTGAHNEQFF. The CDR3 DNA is TGCGCCAGCAGCCCAACGGGAGCCCACAATGAGCAGTTCTTC.

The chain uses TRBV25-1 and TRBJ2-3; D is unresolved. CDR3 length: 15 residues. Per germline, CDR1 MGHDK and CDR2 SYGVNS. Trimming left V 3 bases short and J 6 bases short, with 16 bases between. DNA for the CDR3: TGTGCCAGCAGTGATACTTCAGTAGCCTCGGATACGCAGTATTTT. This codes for CASSDTSVASDTQYF.

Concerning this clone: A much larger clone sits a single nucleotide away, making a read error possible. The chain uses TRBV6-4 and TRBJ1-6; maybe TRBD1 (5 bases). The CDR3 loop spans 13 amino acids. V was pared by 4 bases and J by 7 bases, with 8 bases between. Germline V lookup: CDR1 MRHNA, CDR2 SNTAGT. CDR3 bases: TGTGCCAGCAGTGCAGCAGGGAATTCACCCCTCCACTTT. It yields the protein CASSAAGNSPLHF.

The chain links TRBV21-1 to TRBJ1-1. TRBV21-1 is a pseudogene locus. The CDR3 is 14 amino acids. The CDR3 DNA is TGTGCCAGCAGCAAACGCGGGGCCCTCATCGGAGCTTTCTTT. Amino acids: CASSKRGALIGAFF.

The CDR3 DNA reads TGCGCCAGCAGGGAGGCTGAAGCTTTCTTT. Its protein product is CASREAEAFF. V is TRBV5-1 and J is TRBJ1-1; D unresolved. Trimming cost V 5 bases and J 6 bases, with 5 bases left between them. There are 10 residues in the CDR3. Germline assignment: CDR1 SGHRS and CDR2 YFSETQ.

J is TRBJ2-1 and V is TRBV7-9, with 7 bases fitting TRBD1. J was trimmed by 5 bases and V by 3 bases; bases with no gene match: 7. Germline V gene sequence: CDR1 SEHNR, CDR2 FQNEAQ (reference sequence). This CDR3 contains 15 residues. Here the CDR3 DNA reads TGTGCCAGCAGCTTCTCCCGGGGACAGCACAATGAGCAGTTCTTC. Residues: CASSFSRGQHNEQFF.

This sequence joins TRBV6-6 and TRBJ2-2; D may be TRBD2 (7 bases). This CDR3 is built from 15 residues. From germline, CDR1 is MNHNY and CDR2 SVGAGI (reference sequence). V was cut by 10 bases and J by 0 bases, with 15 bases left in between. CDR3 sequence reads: CAIWGGRANTGELFF. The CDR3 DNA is TGTGCCATCTGGGGGGGCAGGGCGAACACCGGGGAGCTGTTTTTT.

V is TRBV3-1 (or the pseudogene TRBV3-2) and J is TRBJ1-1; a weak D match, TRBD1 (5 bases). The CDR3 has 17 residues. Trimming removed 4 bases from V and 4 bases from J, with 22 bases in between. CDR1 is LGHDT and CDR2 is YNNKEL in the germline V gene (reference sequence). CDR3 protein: CASSPGYGGSIGTEAFF. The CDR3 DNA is TGTGCCAGCAGCCCGGGGTACGGGGGGAGCATTGGCACTGAAGCTTTCTTT.